These T cell receptor beta chains were read from a single sample in a study of blood T cell repertoires in COVID-19. This table comes from immunoSEQ multiplex PCR, and its TCRdb copy is limited to in-frame clones, with some not included. Found here are a few hundred thousand clones, 80% to 90% of them singletons; the top ten hold approximately 1.3%. Sequences were obtained from peripheral blood. The receptors shown here come from a woman in her thirties or forties who had recovered from COVID-19. Each CDR3 is given with its conserved first and last residue. A D gene is named only where the DNA matches it firmly. Some rows have no size entry. The others give once, few or many, or a class for an expanded clone.

V	D	length	J	size	CDR3	DNA
TRBV28	-	14	TRBJ2-7	few	CASRLAGDPYEQYF	TGTGCCAGCAGACTGGCAGGTGACCCCTACGAGCAGTACTTC
TRBV15	TRBD1	15	TRBJ1-2	-	CATSRGGQGDYGYTF	TGTGCCACCAGCAGAGGGGGACAGGGAGACTATGGCTACACCTTC
TRBV5-5	-	14	TRBJ2-3	-	CASSPGRGGDTQYF	TGTGCCAGCAGCCCCGGCAGGGGAGGGGATACGCAGTATTTT
TRBV19	-	12	TRBJ1-6	few	CATAGVWTPLHF	TGTGCCACCGCCGGGGTATGGACACCCCTCCACTTT
TRBV9	-	14	TRBJ1-2	-	CASTTSGGPGDYTF	TGTGCCAGCACCACCTCGGGCGGGCCCGGGGACTACACCTTC
TRBV7-8	-	13	TRBJ1-1	-	CASSPNTAEVAFF	TGTGCCAGCAGCCCAAACACGGCAGAGGTAGCTTTCTTT
TRBV9	TRBD1	16	TRBJ1-4	-	CASSVGQGVTNEKLFF	TGTGCCAGCAGCGTAGGGCAGGGGGTGACTAATGAAAAACTGTTTTTT
TRBV10-3	-	13	TRBJ2-7	-	CAIGTADSYEQYF	TGTGCCATAGGGACTGCGGACTCCTACGAGCAGTACTTC
TRBV18	TRBD1	17	TRBJ1-1	-	CASSPQMEGALRTEAFF	TGTGCCAGCTCACCCCAGATGGAGGGGGCACTGCGAACTGAAGCTTTCTTT
TRBV2	TRBD2	13	TRBJ2-7	many	CASSGLANYEQYF	TGTGCCAGCAGCGGACTAGCCAACTACGAGCAGTACTTC
TRBV10-3	TRBD2	18	TRBJ2-3	once	CAISEAGTSGGKADTQYF	TGTGCCATCAGTGAGGCCGGGACTAGCGGGGGGAAGGCAGATACGCAGTATTTT
TRBV11-2	TRBD1	16	TRBJ2-7	-	CASSLGAQGITYEQYF	TGTGCCAGCAGCTTAGGTGCACAGGGGATAACCTACGAGCAGTACTTC
TRBV28	-	17	TRBJ1-2	-	CASSFFPTGISNYGYTF	TGTGCCAGCAGTTTTTTTCCAACGGGGATTTCTAACTATGGCTACACCTTC
TRBV6-4	-	17	TRBJ2-2	-	CASSRGAGDSRAGELFF	TGTGCCAGCAGCCGAGGGGCCGGGGACTCAAGGGCCGGGGAGCTGTTTTTT
TRBV7-9	TRBD1	13	TRBJ1-1	-	CASSLQGGTEAFF	TGTGCCAGCAGTCTCCAGGGGGGCACTGAAGCTTTCTTT
TRBV15	TRBD1	16	TRBJ1-2	-	CATRDFGTGTSYGYTF	TGTGCCACCAGAGACTTCGGGACAGGGACTTCGTATGGCTACACCTTC
TRBV29-1	TRBD1	15	TRBJ2-5	once	CSVDPPTGMQETQYF	TGCAGCGTTGACCCCCCGACAGGGATGCAAGAGACCCAGTACTTC
TRBV10-3	-	16	TRBJ2-1	few	CAISEMRAALNNEQFF	TGTGCCATCAGTGAGATGAGAGCGGCCTTGAACAATGAGCAGTTCTTC
TRBV6-1	-	13	TRBJ2-7	-	CASSEARLDEQYF	TGTGCCAGCAGTGAAGCGCGGTTGGACGAGCAGTACTTC
TRBV27	TRBD1	14	TRBJ1-6	-	CASSRGTVYSPLHF	TGTGCCAGCAGCCGTGGGACAGTATATTCACCCCTCCACTTT
TRBV15	TRBD2	16	TRBJ2-5	-	CATSRPLAGVMETQYF	TGTGCCACCAGCAGGCCCCTAGCGGGGGTGATGGAGACCCAGTACTTC
TRBV2	-	13	TRBJ1-1	few	CASSITTNTEAFF	TGTGCCAGCAGTATAACTACGAACACTGAAGCTTTCTTT
TRBV28	-	11	TRBJ2-7	-	CASTHLYEQYF	TGTGCCAGCACTCACCTATACGAGCAGTACTTC
TRBV4-1	-	15	TRBJ1-5	many	CASSQATGDNQPQHF	TGCGCCAGCAGCCAAGCGACAGGAGACAATCAGCCCCAGCATTTT
TRBV5-1	TRBD1	15	TRBJ1-2	-	CATTSGNRGGNGYTF	TGCGCCACTACGTCGGGGAACAGGGGGGGCAATGGCTACACCTTC
TRBV5-1	-	16	TRBJ1-1	once	CASSLDGGRVNTEAFF	TGCGCCAGCAGCTTGGACGGGGGGCGGGTGAACACTGAAGCTTTCTTT
TRBV7-8	TRBD2	14	TRBJ2-3	-	CASSPTGGGDTQYF	TGTGCCAGCAGTCCCACGGGGGGTGGGGATACGCAGTATTTT
TRBV7-2	TRBD1	16	TRBJ1-6	-	CASSLLGQESSSPLHF	TGTGCCAGCAGCCTCTTGGGACAGGAATCTAGTTCACCCCTCCACTTT
TRBV7-9	-	12	TRBJ2-1	-	CASSRSDNEQFF	TGTGCCAGCAGCCGTTCGGACAATGAGCAGTTCTTC
TRBV7-9	-	14	TRBJ2-1	-	CASSTRGKNNEQFF	TGTGCCAGCAGCACCCGCGGGAAAAACAATGAGCAGTTCTTC
TRBV7-2	TRBD2	17	TRBJ2-1	-	CASSLGLAGGKDNEQFF	TGTGCCAGCAGCTTAGGTCTAGCGGGGGGGAAAGACAATGAGCAGTTCTTC
TRBV7-2	-	16	TRBJ2-3	-	CASSKSGSASTDTQYF	TGTGCCAGCAGCAAATCAGGAAGTGCTAGCACAGATACGCAGTATTTT
TRBV30	-	12	TRBJ1-2	-	CAWGSSNYGYTF	TGTGCCTGGGGGAGTTCTAATTATGGCTACACCTTC
TRBV27	TRBD1	15	TRBJ2-2	-	CASSYNRGLTGELFF	TGTGCCAGCAGTTATAACAGGGGGCTCACCGGGGAGCTGTTTTTT
TRBV7-9	-	15	TRBJ1-5	-	CASSLGGGREKPQHF	TGTGCCAGCAGCTTAGGCGGGGGGCGCGAGAAGCCCCAGCATTTT
TRBV11-3	-	13	TRBJ2-7	-	CASSLEGGREQYF	TGTGCCAGCAGTCTAGAGGGCGGGCGAGAGCAGTACTTC
TRBV6-2/TRBV6-3	TRBD1	14	TRBJ2-7	-	CASSRGTGVYEQYF	TGTGCCAGCAGCCGGGGGACAGGGGTCTACGAGCAGTACTTC
TRBV11-3	TRBD1	13	TRBJ1-2	-	CASSPGGSYGYTF	TGTGCCAGCAGCCCAGGGGGTAGCTATGGCTACACCTTC
TRBV5-1	TRBD1	14	TRBJ2-3	-	CASSSGQDTDTQYF	TGCGCCAGCAGCTCCGGACAGGACACAGATACGCAGTATTTT
TRBV2	-	12	TRBJ1-2	-	CASSERFYGYTF	TGTGCCAGCAGTGAGAGGTTCTATGGCTACACCTTC
TRBV18	-	16	TRBJ1-6	once	CASSRTTGTSNSPLHF	TGTGCCAGCTCACGCACCACAGGGACCAGTAATTCACCCCTCCACTTT
TRBV27	TRBD1	16	TRBJ1-1	-	CASSHDNRGRFAEAFF	TGTGCCAGCAGTCATGATAACAGGGGGCGTTTCGCTGAAGCTTTCTTT
TRBV6-2/TRBV6-3	-	19	TRBJ1-5	-	CASSYNMKRQLSSNQPQHF	TGTGCCAGCAGTTATAATATGAAACGACAGCTTTCTAGCAATCAGCCCCAGCATTTT
TRBV6-2/TRBV6-3	-	15	TRBJ2-1	-	CASSTHRVINNEQFF	TGTGCCAGCAGTACCCACAGGGTTATTAACAATGAGCAGTTCTTC
TRBV28	-	12	TRBJ1-1	-	CASSLSGREAFF	TGTGCCAGCAGTCTCTCAGGGAGGGAAGCTTTCTTT
TRBV12-3/TRBV12-4	TRBD1	12	TRBJ2-7	-	CASRTGGREQYF	TGTGCCAGCAGGACAGGGGGCCGCGAGCAGTACTTC
TRBV9	TRBD1	16	TRBJ2-2	-	CASSLRQGPVTGELFF	TGTGCCAGCAGCTTGAGACAGGGACCGGTCACCGGGGAGCTGTTTTTT
TRBV25-1	TRBD1	14	TRBJ1-1	-	CASSDGTVNTEAFF	TGTGCCAGCAGTGATGGGACAGTGAACACTGAAGCTTTCTTT
TRBV6-2/TRBV6-3	-	11	TRBJ1-2	-	CASSSGFGYTF	TGTGCCAGCAGCTCAGGTTTCGGCTACACCTTC
TRBV6-2/TRBV6-3	TRBD1	18	TRBJ2-2	-	CASSYGARQGRYTGELFF	TGTGCCAGCAGTTACGGGGCTCGACAGGGGCGGTACACCGGGGAGCTGTTTTTT
TRBV7-2	TRBD2	16	TRBJ2-7	-	CASSLTDAGGLYEQYF	TGTGCCAGCAGCCTCACCGATGCGGGGGGGCTATACGAGCAGTACTTC
TRBV19	-	17	TRBJ1-6	-	CASSNHRATDLYSPLHF	TGTGCCAGTAGTAACCACAGGGCCACTGATCTCTATTCACCCCTCCACTTT
TRBV18	TRBD1	12	TRBJ1-2	-	CASSPDRGGYTF	TGTGCCAGCTCACCGGACAGGGGAGGCTACACCTTC
TRBV18	-	14	TRBJ1-1	once	CASSPGAGDTEAFF	TGTGCCAGCTCACCAGGGGCCGGAGACACTGAAGCTTTCTTT